This TCR beta chain was identified in a study of T cell repertoires in enteric fever (dated by TCRdb to the late 2010s). In the study overall: Working with volunteers who had been experimentally challenged with Salmonella Typhi or Paratyphi A, the study rebuilt the Salmonella-specific repertoire of their circulating effector CD4+ T cells. Mass cytometry was used to identify circulating effector CD4+ T cells responding to Salmonella infection. T cells, including ex vivo, were stained with tetramers that had been loaded with variants of the CdtB(105-125) peptide (SP110Y, ST110H). In the study, T cell receptor sequencing was integrated with live fluorescence barcoding, mass cytometry and unbiased single-cell cloning. Beyond this particular receptor, the publication reports: The study pinpointed HlyE and CdtB as immunodominant T cell antigens specific to S. Typhi and S. Paratyphi A. The accumulation of T cells that did not cross-react between serovars appeared to be driven by single amino acid variations in CdtB and PhoN, the immunodominant proteins. Among the expanded clonotypes were cross-reactive responses to distantly related Salmonella serovars as well as clones that recognized antigens unique to S. Typhi or S. Paratyphi A.

V sheds 0 bases and J sheds 2 bases, leaving 15 bases between their ends. The CDR3 holds 17 amino acids from the cysteine to the phenylalanine. The retained sequence is limited to the CDR3, 51 bases, with the frame set at the first base. CDR1 and CDR2 are read off the germline V gene as SGHRS and YFSETQ. Sequencing was performed on an Illumina MiSeq. The public reads were reprocessed in TCRdb via fastp at Q25 and MiXCR, keeping in-frame beta chains. Each CDR3 protein gets just one entry, which takes the most common genes and DNA from the rows behind it. The table for this sample lists approximately 1,500 distinct CDR3 sequences; about 35% of them were counted only once. Of the sample, about 21% is held by the ten largest clones. Note on this clonotype: Its antigen target is currently unknown. Per-base qualities were not stored, and no clone one base away is much larger.

This clonotype was obtained from a human donor with Salmonella enteric fever, either typhoid or paratyphoid (not recorded which). Recombination joined TRBV5-1 with TRBJ2-1, with the D call perhaps TRBD1 or TRBD2, each one matching 5 bases. The specimen sequenced was CCR7- CD38- CD4+ T cells from PBMCs. Read as DNA, the sequence is TGCGCCAGCAGCTTGGCCCTGACTACGGGGCCCTACAATGAGCAGTTCTTC. This encodes CASSLALTTGPYNEQFF.